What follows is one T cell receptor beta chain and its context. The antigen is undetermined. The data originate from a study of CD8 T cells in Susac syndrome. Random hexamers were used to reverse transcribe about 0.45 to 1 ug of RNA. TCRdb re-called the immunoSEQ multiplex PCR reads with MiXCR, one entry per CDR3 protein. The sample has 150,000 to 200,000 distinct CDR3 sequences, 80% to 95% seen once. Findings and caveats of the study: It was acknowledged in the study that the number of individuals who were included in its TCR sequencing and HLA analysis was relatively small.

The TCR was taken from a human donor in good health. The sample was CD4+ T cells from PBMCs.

CDR3 nucleotide sequence: TGTGCCAGCAGTTATGGAGGGTTAGGCACAGATACGCAGTATTTT. Encoded protein: CASSYGGLGTDTQYF. The chain uses TRBV6-6 and TRBJ2-3; possible D gene TRBD2, 6 bases. This CDR3 has 15 amino acids. Between the trimmed V and J ends, which lost 3 bases and 1 base, there was a span of 11 bases. The germline V gene has CDR1 MNHNY and CDR2 SVGAGI (reference sequence).